The source of this T cell receptor (beta chain) is a study of blood T cell repertoires in COVID-19. Across the whole study: Sample material is recorded as cDNA or gDNA derived from T cells, B-cell-depleted T cells, or PBMCs.

Per the study methods: Reference gene primers were amplified, and this amplification served to estimate nucleated cell counts. TCRdb's table, derived via immunoSEQ multiplex PCR, lists solely in-frame clones and lacks some. The DNA gave D and trimming, while V, J and clone size come from that table. The sample contains fewer than 150,000 clones, approximately 90% of which appear only once. This clone was seen just once. Sequencing was done on a sample of peripheral blood. This TCR was recovered from a woman in her fifties or sixties with acute or convalescent COVID-19.

For the CDR3, the DNA is TGTGCCAGCAGCCAAGCGGGGACTAGCGGGAGAAGTGGTACGCAGTATTTT. It yields the protein CASSQAGTSGRSGTQYF. The rearrangement links TRBV4-2 to TRBJ2-3; 14 bases are shared with TRBD2. Trimming removed 1 base from V and 8 bases from J; junction bases left unmatched: 8. The CDR3 is 17 amino acids. The germline gives CDR1 LGHNA, CDR2 YNFKEQ.